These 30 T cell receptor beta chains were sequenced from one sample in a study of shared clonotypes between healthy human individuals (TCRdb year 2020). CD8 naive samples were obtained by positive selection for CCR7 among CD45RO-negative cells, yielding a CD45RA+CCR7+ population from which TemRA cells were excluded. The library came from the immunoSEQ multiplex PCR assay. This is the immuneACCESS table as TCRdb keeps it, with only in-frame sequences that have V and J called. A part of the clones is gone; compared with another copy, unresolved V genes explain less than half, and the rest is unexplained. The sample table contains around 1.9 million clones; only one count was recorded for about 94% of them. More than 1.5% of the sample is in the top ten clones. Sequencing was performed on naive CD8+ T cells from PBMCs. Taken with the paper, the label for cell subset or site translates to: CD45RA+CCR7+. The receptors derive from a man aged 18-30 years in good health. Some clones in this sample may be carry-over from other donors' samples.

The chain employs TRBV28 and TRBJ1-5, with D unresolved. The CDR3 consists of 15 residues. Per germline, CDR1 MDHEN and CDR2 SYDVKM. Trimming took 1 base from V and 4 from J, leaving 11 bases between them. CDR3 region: CASSLSGPQNQPQHF. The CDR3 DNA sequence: TGTGCCAGCAGTTTATCGGGTCCGCAGAATCAGCCCCAGCATTTT.

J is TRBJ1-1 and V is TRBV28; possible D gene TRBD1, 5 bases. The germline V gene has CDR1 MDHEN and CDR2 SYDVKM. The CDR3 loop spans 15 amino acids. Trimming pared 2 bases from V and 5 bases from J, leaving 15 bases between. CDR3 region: CASSLAVAGYTEAFF. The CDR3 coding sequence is TGTGCCAGCAGTTTAGCTGTTGCAGGGTATACTGAAGCTTTCTTT.

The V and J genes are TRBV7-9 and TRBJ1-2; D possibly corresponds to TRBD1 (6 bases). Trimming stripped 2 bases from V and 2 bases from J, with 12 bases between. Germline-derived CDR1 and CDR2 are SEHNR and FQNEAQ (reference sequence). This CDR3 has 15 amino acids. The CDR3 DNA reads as TGTGCCAGCAGCTTAAGTGAGGGGGGCAACTATGGCTACACCTTC. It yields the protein CASSLSEGGNYGYTF.

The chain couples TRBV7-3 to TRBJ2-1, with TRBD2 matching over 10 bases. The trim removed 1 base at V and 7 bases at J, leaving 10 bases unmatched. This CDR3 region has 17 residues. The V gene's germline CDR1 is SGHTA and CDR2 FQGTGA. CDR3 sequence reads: CASSLIGGLAGVNEQFF. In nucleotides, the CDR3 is TGTGCCAGCAGCTTAATTGGGGGGCTAGCGGGAGTGAATGAGCAGTTCTTC.

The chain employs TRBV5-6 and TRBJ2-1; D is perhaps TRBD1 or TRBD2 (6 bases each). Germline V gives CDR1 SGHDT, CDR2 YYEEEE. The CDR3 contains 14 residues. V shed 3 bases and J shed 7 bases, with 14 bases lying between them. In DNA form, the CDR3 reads TGTGCCAGCAGCTGGGGGGCAGGGGTTAATGAGCAGTTCTTC. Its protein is CASSWGAGVNEQFF.

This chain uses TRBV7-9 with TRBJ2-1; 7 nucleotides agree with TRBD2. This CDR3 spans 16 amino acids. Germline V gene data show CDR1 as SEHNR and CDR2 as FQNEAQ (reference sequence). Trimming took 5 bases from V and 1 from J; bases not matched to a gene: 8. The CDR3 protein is CASSPTSVFSYNEQFF. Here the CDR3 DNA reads TGTGCCAGCAGCCCTACTAGCGTATTTTCCTACAATGAGCAGTTCTTC.

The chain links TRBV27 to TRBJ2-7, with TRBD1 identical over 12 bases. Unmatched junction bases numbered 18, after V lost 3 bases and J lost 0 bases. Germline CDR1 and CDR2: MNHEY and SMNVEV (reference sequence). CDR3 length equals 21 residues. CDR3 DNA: TGTGCCAGCAGTTTTACAAGAGGTCCGGGACAGGGGGCCAAGAGCTCCTACGAGCAGTACTTC. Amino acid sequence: CASSFTRGPGQGAKSSYEQYF.

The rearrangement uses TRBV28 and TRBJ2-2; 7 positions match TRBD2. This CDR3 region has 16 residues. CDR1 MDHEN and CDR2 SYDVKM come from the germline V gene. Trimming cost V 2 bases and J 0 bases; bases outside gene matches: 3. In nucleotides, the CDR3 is TGTGCCAGCAGTTTAGTTGGACTAGCGAACACCGGGGAGCTGTTTTTT. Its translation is CASSLVGLANTGELFF.

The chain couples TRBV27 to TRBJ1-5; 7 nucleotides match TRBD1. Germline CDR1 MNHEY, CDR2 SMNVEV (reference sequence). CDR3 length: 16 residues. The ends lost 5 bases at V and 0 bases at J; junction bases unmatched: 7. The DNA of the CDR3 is TGTGCCAGCAGTCCACGGACAGGTCATAGCAATCAGCCCCAGCATTTT. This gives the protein CASSPRTGHSNQPQHF.

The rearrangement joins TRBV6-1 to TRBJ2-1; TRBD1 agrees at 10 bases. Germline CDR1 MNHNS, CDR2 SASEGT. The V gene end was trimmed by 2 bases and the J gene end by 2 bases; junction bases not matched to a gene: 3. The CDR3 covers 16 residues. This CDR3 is CASSEPGTGAYNEQFF. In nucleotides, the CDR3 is TGTGCCAGCAGTGAACCCGGGACAGGGGCCTACAATGAGCAGTTCTTC.

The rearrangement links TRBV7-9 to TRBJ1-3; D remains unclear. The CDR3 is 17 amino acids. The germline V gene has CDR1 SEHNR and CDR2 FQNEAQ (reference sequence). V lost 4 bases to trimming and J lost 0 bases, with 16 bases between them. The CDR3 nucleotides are TGTGCCAGCAGCTCGTCTGGTGAGGAACACTCTGGAAACACCATATATTTT. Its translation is CASSSSGEEHSGNTIYF.

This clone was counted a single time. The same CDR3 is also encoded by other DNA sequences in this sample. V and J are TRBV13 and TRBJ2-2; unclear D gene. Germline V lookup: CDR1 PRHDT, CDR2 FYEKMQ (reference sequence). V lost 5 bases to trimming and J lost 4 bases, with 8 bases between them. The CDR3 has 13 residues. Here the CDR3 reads CASSLGPTGELFF. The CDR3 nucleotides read TGTGCCAGCAGCCTCGGGCCCACCGGGGAGCTGTTTTTT.

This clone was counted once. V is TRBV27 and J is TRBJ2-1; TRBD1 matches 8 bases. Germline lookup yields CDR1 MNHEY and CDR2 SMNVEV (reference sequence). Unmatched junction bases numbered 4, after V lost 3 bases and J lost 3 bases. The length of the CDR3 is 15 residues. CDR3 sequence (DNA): TGTGCCAGCAGTTTGAGGACAGGGCTCTACAATGAGCAGTTCTTC. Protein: CASSLRTGLYNEQFF.

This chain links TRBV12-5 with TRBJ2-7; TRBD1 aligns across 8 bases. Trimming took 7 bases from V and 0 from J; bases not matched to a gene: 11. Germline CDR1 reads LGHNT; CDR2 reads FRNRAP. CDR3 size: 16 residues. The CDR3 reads CASAQRSTGGSYEQYF. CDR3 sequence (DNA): TGTGCTAGTGCCCAACGTTCCACAGGGGGCTCCTACGAGCAGTACTTC. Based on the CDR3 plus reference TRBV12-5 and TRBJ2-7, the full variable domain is DARVTQTPRHKVTEMGQEVTMRCQPILGHNTVFWYRQTMMQGLELLAYFRNRAPLDDSGMPKDRFSAEMPDATLATLKIQPSEPRDSAVYFCASAQRSTGGSYEQYFGPGTRLTVT.

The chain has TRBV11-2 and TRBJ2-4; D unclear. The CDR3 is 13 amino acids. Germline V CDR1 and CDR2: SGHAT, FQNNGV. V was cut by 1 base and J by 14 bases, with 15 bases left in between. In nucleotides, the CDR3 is TGTGCCAGCAGCTTAGGGCCTGGACGGCCGAAGTACTTC. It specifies CASSLGPGRPKYF.

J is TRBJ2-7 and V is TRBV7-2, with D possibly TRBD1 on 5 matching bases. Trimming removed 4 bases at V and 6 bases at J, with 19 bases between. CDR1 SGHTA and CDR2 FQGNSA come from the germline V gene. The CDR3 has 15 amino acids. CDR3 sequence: CASSYGLVGVREQYF. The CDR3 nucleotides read TGTGCCAGCAGCTACGGGCTAGTAGGGGTCCGCGAGCAGTACTTC.

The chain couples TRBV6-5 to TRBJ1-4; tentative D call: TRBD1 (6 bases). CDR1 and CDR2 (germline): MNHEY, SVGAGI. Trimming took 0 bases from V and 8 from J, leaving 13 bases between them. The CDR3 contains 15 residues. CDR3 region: CASSYSGGLSEKLFF. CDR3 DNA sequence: TGTGCCAGCAGTTACTCAGGGGGGCTGAGCGAAAAACTGTTTTTT.

CDR3 bases: TGTGCCAGCAGTTTATTAGCTGCGGGAGAGACCGGGGAGCTGTTTTTT. The encoded protein is CASSLLAAGETGELFF. J is TRBJ2-2 and V is TRBV27; 7 bases are a match to TRBD2. There are 16 residues in the CDR3. With 1 base clipped from V and 5 bases from J, the junction kept 7 bases outside the gene matches. Germline V gives CDR1 MNHEY, CDR2 SMNVEV (reference sequence).

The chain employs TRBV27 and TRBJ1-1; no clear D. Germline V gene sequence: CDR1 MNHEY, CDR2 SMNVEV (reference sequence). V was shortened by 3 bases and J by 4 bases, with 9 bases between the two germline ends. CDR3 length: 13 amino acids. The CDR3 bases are TGTGCCAGCAGTTTCGGGCAGAGCACTGAAGCTTTCTTT. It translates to CASSFGQSTEAFF.

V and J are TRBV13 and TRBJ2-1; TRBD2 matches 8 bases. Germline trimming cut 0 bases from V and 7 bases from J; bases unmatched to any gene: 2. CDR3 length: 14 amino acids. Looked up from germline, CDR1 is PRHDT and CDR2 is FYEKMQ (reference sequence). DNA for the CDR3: TGTGCCAGCAGCTTAGGGCGGGAGGTGAATGAGCAGTTCTTC. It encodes CASSLGREVNEQFF.

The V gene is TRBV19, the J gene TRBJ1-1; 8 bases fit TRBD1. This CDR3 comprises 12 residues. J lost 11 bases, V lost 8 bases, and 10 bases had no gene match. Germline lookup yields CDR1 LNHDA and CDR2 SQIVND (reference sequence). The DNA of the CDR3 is TGTGCCAGTTTTCACAGGGGGAATGGGGCTTTCTTT. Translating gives CASFHRGNGAFF.

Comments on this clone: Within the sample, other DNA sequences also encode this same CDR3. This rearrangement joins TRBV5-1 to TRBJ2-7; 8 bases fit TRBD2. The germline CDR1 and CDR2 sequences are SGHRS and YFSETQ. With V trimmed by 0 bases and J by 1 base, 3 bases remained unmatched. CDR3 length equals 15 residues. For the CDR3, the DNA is TGCGCCAGCAGCTTGGATATAGCGGGGTCCTACGAGCAGTACTTC. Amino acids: CASSLDIAGSYEQYF. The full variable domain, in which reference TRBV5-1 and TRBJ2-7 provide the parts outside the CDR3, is KAGVTQTPRYLIKTRGQQVTLSCSPISGHRSVSWYQQTPGQGLQFLFEYFSETQRNKGNFPGRFSGRQFSNSRSEMNVSTLELGDSALYLCASSLDIAGSYEQYFGPGTRLTVT.

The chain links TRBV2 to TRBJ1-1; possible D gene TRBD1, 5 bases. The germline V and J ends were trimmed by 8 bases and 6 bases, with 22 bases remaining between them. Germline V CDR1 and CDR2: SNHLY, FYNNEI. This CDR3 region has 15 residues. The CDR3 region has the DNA TGTGCCAGCGGGGGGATTGGGGCGGCAGAACCTGAAGCTTTCTTT. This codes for CASGGIGAAEPEAFF.

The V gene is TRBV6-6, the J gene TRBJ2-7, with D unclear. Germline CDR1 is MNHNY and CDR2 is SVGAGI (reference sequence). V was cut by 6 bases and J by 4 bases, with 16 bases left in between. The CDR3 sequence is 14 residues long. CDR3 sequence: CASSQFQERYEQYF. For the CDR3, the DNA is TGTGCCAGCAGCCAATTTCAGGAGAGGTACGAGCAGTACTTC.

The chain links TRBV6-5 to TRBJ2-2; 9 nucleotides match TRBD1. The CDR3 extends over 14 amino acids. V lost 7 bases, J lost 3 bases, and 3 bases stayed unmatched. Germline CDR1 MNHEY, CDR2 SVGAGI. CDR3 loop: CASTTGGDTGELFF. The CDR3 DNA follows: TGTGCCAGCACGACAGGGGGGGACACCGGGGAGCTGTTTTTT.

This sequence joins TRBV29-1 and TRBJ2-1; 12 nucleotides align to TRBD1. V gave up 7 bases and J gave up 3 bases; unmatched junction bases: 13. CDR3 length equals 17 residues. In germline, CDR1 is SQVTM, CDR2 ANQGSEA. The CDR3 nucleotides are TGCAGCGCACCGGGACAGGGGGCGACCCATAACTACAATGAGCAGTTCTTC. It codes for CSAPGQGATHNYNEQFF.

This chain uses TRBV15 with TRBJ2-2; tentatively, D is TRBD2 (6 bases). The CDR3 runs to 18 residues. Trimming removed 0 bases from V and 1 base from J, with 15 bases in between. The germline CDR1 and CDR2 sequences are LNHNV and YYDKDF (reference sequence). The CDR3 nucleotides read TGTGCCACCAGCAGAGATGAAGGGGCGGGATTGAACACCGGGGAGCTGTTTTTT. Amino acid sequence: CATSRDEGAGLNTGELFF.

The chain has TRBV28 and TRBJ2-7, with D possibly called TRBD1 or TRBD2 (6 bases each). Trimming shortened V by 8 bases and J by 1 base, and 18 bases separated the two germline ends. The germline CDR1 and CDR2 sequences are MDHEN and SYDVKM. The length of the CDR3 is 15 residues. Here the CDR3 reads CASHREEDYSYEQYF. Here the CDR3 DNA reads TGTGCCAGCCACAGGGAGGAGGATTATTCCTACGAGCAGTACTTC.

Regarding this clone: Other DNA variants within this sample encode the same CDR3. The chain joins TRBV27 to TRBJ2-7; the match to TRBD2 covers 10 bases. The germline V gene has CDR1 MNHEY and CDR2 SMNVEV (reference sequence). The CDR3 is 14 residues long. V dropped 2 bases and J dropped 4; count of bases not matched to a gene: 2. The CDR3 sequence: CASSLQREGYEQYF. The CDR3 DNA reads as TGTGCCAGCAGTTTACAGCGGGAGGGGTACGAGCAGTACTTC.

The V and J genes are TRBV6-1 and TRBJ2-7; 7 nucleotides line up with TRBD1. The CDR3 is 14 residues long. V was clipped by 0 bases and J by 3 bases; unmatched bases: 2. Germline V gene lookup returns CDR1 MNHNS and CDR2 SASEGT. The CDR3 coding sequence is TGTGCCAGCAGTGAAGCGAGGGACAGCTACGAGCAGTACTTC. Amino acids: CASSEARDSYEQYF.